The 6 T cell receptor beta chains presented below share a single source sample, sequenced in a study of blood T cell repertoires in COVID-19. This table comes from immunoSEQ multiplex PCR, and its TCRdb copy is limited to in-frame clones, with some not included. In the table there are roughly 340,000 clones, 70% to 90% of which are singletons. Sequencing input: peripheral blood. Receptors were obtained from a woman aged 25-40 years with COVID-19, enrolled during active disease.

This rearrangement joins TRBV15 to TRBJ2-5; TRBD2 matches at 7 bases. CDR1 and CDR2 from the germline V gene are LNHNV and YYDKDF (reference sequence). The V gene end was trimmed by 1 base and the J gene end by 3 bases; junction bases not matched to a gene: 8. The CDR3 loop spans 16 amino acids. CDR3 sequence: CATSRGVAGDEETQYF. The CDR3 DNA sequence: TGTGCCACCAGCAGAGGGGTTGCGGGAGACGAAGAGACCCAGTACTTC.

The chain couples TRBV19 to TRBJ2-2, with 7 bases aligning to TRBD1. This CDR3 is 14 amino acids long. The V gene end was trimmed by 1 base and the J gene end by 6 bases; junction bases not matched to a gene: 2. Germline CDR1 LNHDA, CDR2 SQIVND (reference sequence). DNA for the CDR3: TGTGCCAGTAGTATAGGACAGGGTGCCGGGGAGCTGTTTTTT. It yields the protein CASSIGQGAGELFF.

CDR3 DNA: TGTGCCAGTTCCTTAACAGGGTACTATGGCTACACCTTC. Translated, it gives CASSLTGYYGYTF. This chain links TRBV19 with TRBJ1-2, with D possibly matching TRBD1 (6 bases). The CDR3 is 13 amino acids. CDR1 LNHDA and CDR2 SQIVND come from the germline V gene (reference sequence). Trimming removed 8 bases at V and 3 bases at J, with 13 bases between.

V usage is TRBV9 and J usage is TRBJ2-1, with a tentative D call TRBD2 (7 bases). Between the trimmed V and J ends, which lost 3 bases and 2 bases, there was a span of 18 bases. Germline V lookup: CDR1 SGDLS, CDR2 YYNGEE. The CDR3 runs 17 residues. The CDR3: CASSDPLAGATYNEQFF. CDR3 DNA: TGTGCCAGCAGCGACCCGCTGGCGGGGGCCACCTACAATGAGCAGTTCTTC.

CDR3 residues: CASSEGGGSGTEAFF. CDR3 nucleotides: TGTGCCAGCAGTGAAGGCGGGGGGTCGGGCACTGAAGCTTTCTTT. The genes are TRBV2 and TRBJ1-1, with a weak D call TRBD1 (5 bases). In germline, CDR1 is SNHLY, CDR2 FYNNEI. V was clipped by 1 base and J by 4 bases, with 13 bases between them. This CDR3 region has 15 residues.

The chain is built from TRBV24-1 and TRBJ1-2; 8 bases map to TRBD1. This CDR3 is 14 amino acids long. V lost 9 bases and J lost 6; bases outside the gene matches: 11. Germline V gives CDR1 KGHDR, CDR2 SFDVKD. CDR3 in DNA: TGTGCCACCGAGGACCCGACAGGGGTAAATGGCTACACCTTC. Translation: CATEDPTGVNGYTF.